The clone carrying this T cell receptor beta chain has a single count. This sample stems from a study of T cells in Graves' hyperthyroidism and ophthalmopathy. This CDR3 contains 15 residues. The germline V gene encodes CDR1 SGHRS and CDR2 YFSETQ. The V end lost 0 bases, the J end lost 3 bases, and 12 bases lay between the germline ends. Amplification of TCR beta CDR3 regions was performed using RNA transcripts as template. Carried out on the TCR CDR3, a first-round RT-PCR used the HTBI primer set. Using its own MiXCR run on the multiplex PCR reads, TCRdb lists one record per CDR3 protein. This sample carries roughly 400,000 distinct CDR3 sequences, just under 25% of them seen once, and the ten largest clones take more than 60%.

Sample: blood. This chain joins TRBV5-1 and TRBJ1-2, with a tentative D call TRBD1 (6 bases). This clonotype originated in a man in his fifties with Graves' hyperthyroidism. CDR3: CASSLAPGADYGYTF. CDR3 nucleotide sequence: TGCGCCAGCAGCTTGGCCCCGGGGGCTGACTATGGCTACACCTTC.